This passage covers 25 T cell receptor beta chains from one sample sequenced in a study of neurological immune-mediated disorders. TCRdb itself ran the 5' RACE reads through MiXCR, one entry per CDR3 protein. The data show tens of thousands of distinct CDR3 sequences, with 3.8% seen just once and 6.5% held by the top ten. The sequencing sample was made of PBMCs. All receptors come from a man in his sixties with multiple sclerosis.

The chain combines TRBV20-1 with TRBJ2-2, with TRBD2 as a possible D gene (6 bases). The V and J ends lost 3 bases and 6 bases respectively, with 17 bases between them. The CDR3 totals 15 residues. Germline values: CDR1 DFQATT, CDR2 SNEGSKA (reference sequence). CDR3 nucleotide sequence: TGCAGTGCTAGTTTTGAGGTCGGGGGAGCCGGGGAGCTGTTTTTT. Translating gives CSASFEVGGAGELFF.

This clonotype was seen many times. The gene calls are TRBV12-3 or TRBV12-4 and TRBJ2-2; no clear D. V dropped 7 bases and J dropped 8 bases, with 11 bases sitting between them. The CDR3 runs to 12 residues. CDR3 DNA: TGTGCCAGCACCAAGAAGAGGGGGGAGCTGTTTTTT. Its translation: CASTKKRGELFF.

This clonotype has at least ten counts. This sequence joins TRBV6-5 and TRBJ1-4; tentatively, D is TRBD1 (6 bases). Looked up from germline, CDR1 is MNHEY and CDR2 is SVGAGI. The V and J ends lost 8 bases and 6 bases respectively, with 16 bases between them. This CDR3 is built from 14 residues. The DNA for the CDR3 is TGTGCCAGCGCGTTCAGGGGACCTTATGAAAAACTGTTTTTT. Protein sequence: CASAFRGPYEKLFF.

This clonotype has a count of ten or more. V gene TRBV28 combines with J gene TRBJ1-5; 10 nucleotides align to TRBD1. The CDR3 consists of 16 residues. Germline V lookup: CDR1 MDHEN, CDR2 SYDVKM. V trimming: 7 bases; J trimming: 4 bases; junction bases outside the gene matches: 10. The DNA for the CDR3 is TGTGCCAGCATCCAATTCCGGGACAGGGGAAATCAGCCCCAGCATTTT. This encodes CASIQFRDRGNQPQHF.

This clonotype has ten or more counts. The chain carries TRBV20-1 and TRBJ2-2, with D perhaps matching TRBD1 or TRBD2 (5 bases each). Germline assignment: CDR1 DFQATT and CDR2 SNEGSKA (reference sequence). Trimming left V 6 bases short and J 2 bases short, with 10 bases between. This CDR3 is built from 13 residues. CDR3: CSAPGRNTGELFF. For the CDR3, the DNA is TGCAGTGCCCCAGGGAGAAACACCGGGGAGCTGTTTTTT.

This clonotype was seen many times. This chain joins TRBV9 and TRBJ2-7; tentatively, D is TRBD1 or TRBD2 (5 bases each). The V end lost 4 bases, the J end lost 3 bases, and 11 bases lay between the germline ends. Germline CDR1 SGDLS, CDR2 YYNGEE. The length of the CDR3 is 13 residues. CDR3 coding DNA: TGTGCCAGCAGCCTCCGGGACGGCTACGAGCAGTACTTC. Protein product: CASSLRDGYEQYF.

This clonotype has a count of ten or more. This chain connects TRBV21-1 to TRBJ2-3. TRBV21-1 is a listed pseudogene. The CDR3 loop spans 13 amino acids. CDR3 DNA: TGTGCCAGCAGCAGAAACCACTCCGATACGCAGTATTTT. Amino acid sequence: CASSRNHSDTQYF.

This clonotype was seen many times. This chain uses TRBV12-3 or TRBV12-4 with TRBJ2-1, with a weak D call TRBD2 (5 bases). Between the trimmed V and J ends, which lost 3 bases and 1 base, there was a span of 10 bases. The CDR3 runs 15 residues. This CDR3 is CASSLESGSYNEQFF. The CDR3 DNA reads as TGTGCCAGCAGTTTGGAGTCGGGGTCCTACAATGAGCAGTTCTTC.

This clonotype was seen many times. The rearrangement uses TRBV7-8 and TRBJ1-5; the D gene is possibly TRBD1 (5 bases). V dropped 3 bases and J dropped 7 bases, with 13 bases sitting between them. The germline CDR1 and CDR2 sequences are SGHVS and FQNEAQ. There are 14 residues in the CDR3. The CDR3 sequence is CASSFWGSYQPQHF. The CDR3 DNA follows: TGTGCCAGCAGCTTCTGGGGGAGCTACCAGCCCCAGCATTTT.

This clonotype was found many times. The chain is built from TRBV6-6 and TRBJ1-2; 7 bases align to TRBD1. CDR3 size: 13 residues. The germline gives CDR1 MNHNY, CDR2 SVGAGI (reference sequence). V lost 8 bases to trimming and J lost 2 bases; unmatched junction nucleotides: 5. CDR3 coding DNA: TGTGCCAGCTTCGACAGGGTGAACTATGGCTACACCTTC. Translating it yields CASFDRVNYGYTF.

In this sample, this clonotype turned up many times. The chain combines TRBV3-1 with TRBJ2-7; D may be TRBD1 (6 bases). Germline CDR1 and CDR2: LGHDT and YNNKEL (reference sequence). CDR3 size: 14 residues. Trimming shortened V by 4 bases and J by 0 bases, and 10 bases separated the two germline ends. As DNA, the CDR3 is TGTGCCAGCAGCCGGGACACCAGCTCCTACGAGCAGTACTTC. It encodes CASSRDTSSYEQYF.

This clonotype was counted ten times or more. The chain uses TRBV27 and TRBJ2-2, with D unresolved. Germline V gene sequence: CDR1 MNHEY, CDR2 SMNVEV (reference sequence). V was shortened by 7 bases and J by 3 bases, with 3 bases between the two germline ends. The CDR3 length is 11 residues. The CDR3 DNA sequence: TGTGCCAGCACGGACACCGGGGAGCTGTTTTTT. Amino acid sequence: CASTDTGELFF.

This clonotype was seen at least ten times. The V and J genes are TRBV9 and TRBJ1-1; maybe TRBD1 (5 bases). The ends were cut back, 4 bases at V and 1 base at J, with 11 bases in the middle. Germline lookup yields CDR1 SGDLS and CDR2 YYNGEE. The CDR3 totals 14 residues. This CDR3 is CASSTRQKNTEAFF. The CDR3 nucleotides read TGTGCCAGCAGCACCCGACAGAAGAACACTGAAGCTTTCTTT.

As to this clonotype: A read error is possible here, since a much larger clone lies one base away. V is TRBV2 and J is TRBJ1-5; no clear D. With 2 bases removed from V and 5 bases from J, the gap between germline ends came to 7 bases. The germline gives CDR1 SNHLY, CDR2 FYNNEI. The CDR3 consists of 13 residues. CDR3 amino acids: CASSEKSYQPQHF. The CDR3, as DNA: TGTGCCAGCAGTGAAAAGAGTTATCAGCCCCAGCATTTT.

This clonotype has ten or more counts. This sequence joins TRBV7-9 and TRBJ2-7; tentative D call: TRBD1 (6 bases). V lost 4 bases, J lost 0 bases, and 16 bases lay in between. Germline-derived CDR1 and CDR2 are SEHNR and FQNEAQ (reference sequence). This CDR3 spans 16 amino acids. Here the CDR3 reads CASSSTGTLDSYEQYF. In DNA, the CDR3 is TGTGCCAGCAGCTCCACCGGGACACTAGACTCCTACGAGCAGTACTTC.

The CDR3 sequence is CASTAILNTEAFF. The CDR3 coding sequence is TGCGCCAGCACTGCAATATTGAACACTGAAGCTTTCTTT. The chain combines TRBV10-1 with TRBJ1-1; D ambiguous. With 7 bases removed from V and 0 bases from J, the gap between germline ends came to 9 bases. This CDR3 is built from 13 residues. Germline-derived CDR1 and CDR2 are WNHNN and SYGVQD (reference sequence).

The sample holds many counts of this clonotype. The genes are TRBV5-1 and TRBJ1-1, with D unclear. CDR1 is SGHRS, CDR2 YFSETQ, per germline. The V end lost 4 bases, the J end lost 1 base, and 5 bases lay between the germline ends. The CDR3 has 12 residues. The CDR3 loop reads CASSGKNTEAFF. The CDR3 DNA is TGCGCCAGCAGCGGGAAGAACACTGAAGCTTTCTTT.

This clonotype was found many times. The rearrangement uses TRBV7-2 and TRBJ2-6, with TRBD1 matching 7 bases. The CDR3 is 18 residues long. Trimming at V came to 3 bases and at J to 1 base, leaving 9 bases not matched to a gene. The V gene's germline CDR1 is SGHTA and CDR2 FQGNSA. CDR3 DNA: TGTGCCAGCAGCTTTAGACAGGGCAGGTGGTCTGGGGCCAACGTCCTGACTTTC. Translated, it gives CASSFRQGRWSGANVLTF.

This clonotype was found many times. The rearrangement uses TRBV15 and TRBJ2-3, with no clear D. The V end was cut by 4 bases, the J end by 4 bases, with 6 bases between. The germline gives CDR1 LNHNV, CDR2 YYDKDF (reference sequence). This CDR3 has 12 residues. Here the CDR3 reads CATSTYPDTQYF. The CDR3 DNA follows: TGTGCCACCAGCACATACCCAGATACGCAGTATTTT.

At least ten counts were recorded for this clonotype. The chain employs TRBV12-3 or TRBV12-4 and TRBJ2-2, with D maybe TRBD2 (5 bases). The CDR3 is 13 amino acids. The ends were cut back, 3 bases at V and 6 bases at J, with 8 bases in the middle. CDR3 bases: TGTGCCAGCAGTTTGTTGGGAGCCGGGGAGCTGTTTTTT. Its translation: CASSLLGAGELFF.

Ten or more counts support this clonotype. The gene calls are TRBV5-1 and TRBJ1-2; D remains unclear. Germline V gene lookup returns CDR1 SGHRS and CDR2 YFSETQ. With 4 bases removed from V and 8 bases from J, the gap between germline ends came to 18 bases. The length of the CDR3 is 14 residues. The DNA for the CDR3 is TGCGCCAGCAGCCCCCCTGCGACGACCCCCGGCTACACCTTC. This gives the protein CASSPPATTPGYTF.

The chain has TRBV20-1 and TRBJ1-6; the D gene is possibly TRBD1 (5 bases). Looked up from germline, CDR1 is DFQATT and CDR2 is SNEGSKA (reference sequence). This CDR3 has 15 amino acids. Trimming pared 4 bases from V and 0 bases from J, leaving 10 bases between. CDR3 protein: CSATGGGSYNSPLHF. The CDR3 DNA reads TGCAGTGCTACGGGTGGGGGCTCCTATAATTCACCCCTCCACTTT.

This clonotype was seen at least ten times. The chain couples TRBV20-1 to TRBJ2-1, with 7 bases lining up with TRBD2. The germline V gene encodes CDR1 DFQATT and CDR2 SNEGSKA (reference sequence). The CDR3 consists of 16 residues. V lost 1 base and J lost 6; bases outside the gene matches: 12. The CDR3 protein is CSARGGIELATNEQFF. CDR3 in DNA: TGCAGTGCTAGAGGGGGGATCGAACTAGCGACCAATGAGCAGTTCTTC.

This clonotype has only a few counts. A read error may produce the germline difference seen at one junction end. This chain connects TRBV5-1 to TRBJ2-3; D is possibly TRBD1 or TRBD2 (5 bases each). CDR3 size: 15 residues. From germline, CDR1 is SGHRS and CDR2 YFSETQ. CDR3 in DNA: TGCGCCAGCAGTTTGGGACCAGGGTTCACAGATACGCAGTATTTT. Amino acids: CASSLGPGFTDTQYF.

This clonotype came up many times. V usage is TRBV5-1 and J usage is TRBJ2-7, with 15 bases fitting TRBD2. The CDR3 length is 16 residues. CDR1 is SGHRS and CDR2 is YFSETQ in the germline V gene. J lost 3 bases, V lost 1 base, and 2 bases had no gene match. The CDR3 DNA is TGCGCCAGCAGCTTGAGGGGACTAGCGGGAGGCTACGAGCAGTACTTC. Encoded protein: CASSLRGLAGGYEQYF.